This paragraph covers one TCR beta chain sequence. No antigen is known for it. This entry comes from a study of OX40 agonist ivuxolimab in advanced cancers. Study background: Patients were treated with ivuxolimab, an agonistic anti-OX40 (CD134) antibody.

The CDR3 covers 14 residues. The V end was cut by 3 bases, the J end by 1 base, with 10 bases between. Per the germline V gene, CDR1 is GTSNPN and CDR2 is SVGIG (reference sequence). Clones were read by immunoSEQ multiplex PCR, and TCRdb kept only the in-frame ones, dropping some. The table lists about 41,000 clones, approximately 80% of them singletons. Study-level findings and limits: At doses 0.1 to 3.0 mg/kg, CD4+ and CD8+ clones expanded. At 0.1-3.0 mg/kg, partial responders had clonal expansion among the lowest observed.

The material was CD4+ or CD8+ T cells sorted from blood, obtained in a trial of the OX40 agonist ivuxolimab. The chain combines TRBV30 with TRBJ1-5; unclear D gene. The receptor was isolated from an adult with an advanced solid tumor such as melanoma, head and neck, liver or kidney cancer. CDR3 coding DNA: TGTGCCTGGAGCCGAGGATTGAGCAATCAGCCCCAGCATTTT. Amino acid sequence: CAWSRGLSNQPQHF.